This TCR beta chain is drawn from a study of OX40 agonist ivuxolimab in advanced cancers. Sequencing was performed with immunoSEQ multiplex PCR; in TCRdb, only in-frame clones are kept and a portion is missing. The sample contains 19,000 or so clones, roughly 73% of which appear only once. This clone was seen only a few times. Its antigen is undetermined. Notes on the study in general: A proportion of nonresponders additionally exhibited low normalized T-cell clonal expansion. The CD4+ and CD8+ T cells in the blood had expanded clonally by week 6 at 0.1 to 3.0 mg/kg.

This receptor was identified in an adult with an advanced solid tumor such as melanoma, head and neck, liver or kidney cancer. The specimen comprised CD4+ or CD8+ T cells sorted from blood, sampled in a trial of the OX40 agonist ivuxolimab.

The CDR3 loop reads CASRVWGDNEQYF. DNA of the CDR3: TGTGCCAGCAGGGTTTGGGGAGACAACGAGCAGTACTTC. V is TRBV6-1 and J is TRBJ2-7, with TRBD2 as a possible D gene (5 bases). Looked up from germline, CDR1 is MNHNS and CDR2 is SASEGT. Trimming shortened V by 6 bases and J by 5 bases, and 14 bases separated the two germline ends. The CDR3 consists of 13 residues.